Listed below are T cell receptor beta chains from one sample, sequenced in a study of T cells in Graves' hyperthyroidism and ophthalmopathy. TCRdb recomputed calls from the multiplex PCR reads with MiXCR, one row per CDR3 protein. The sample holds approximately 380,000 distinct CDR3 sequences, roughly an eighth seen once. The material sequenced was blood. Receptors were obtained from a middle-aged man with Graves' ophthalmopathy. CDR3s include the opening cysteine and the closing phenylalanine or tryptophan. The D gene is left open where the match is weak. Clone size is shown for a subset of rows, as once, few, many or a class of expanded clone.

TRBV10-3	many	TRBD2	TRBJ2-7	CAISTGTSGLEQYF	TGTGCCATCAGCACCGGGACTAGCGGGCTCGAGCAGTACTTC
TRBV27	many	TRBD2	TRBJ2-3	CASSKLAGGSDTQYF	TGTGCCAGCAGTAAGCTAGCGGGAGGCTCAGATACGCAGTATTTT
TRBV2	many	-	TRBJ2-1	CASTQRSGDGQFF	TGTGCCAGCACCCAACGTTCGGGGGACGGGCAGTTCTTC
TRBV14	-	-	TRBJ2-5	CASSRNVIETQYF	TGTGCCAGCAGCCGGAACGTGATAGAGACCCAGTACTTC
TRBV6-6	many	-	TRBJ2-2	CASSYLSWGRDPTGELFF	TGTGCCAGCAGTTACCTGTCGTGGGGGCGGGACCCCACCGGGGAGCTGTTTTTT
TRBV15	many	-	TRBJ2-7	CATSRAEGFSSYEQYF	TGTGCCACCAGCAGAGCGGAGGGATTCTCCTCCTACGAGCAGTACTTC
TRBV2	-	-	TRBJ2-1	CASRTGTPLFGNEQFF	TGTGCCAGCAGGACCGGGACTCCCCTCTTCGGGAATGAGCAGTTCTTC
TRBV2	many	TRBD2	TRBJ2-1	CASSVGSSGSTEQFF	TGTGCCAGCAGTGTAGGGTCTAGCGGGAGTACTGAGCAGTTCTTC
TRBV4-2	many	-	TRBJ1-1	CASSQGGGPLMNTEAFF	TGTGCCAGCAGCCAAGGCGGGGGGCCCCTAATGAACACTGAAGCTTTCTTT
TRBV24-1	many	TRBD1	TRBJ2-7	CATSDTGTGAYEQYF	TGTGCCACCAGTGATACCGGGACAGGGGCGTACGAGCAGTACTTC
TRBV10-1	many	TRBD2	TRBJ2-1	CASSATGLAGHNEQFF	TGCGCCAGCAGCGCAACGGGACTAGCGGGACACAATGAGCAGTTCTTC
TRBV30	-	-	TRBJ1-2	CAWTGAHYGYTF	TGTGCCTGGACAGGGGCTCACTATGGCTACACCTTC
TRBV2	many	-	TRBJ2-5	CASSGGTYQETQYF	TGTGCCAGCAGTGGTGGGACATACCAAGAGACCCAGTACTTC
TRBV7-6	many	-	TRBJ2-6	CASSPIAGANVLTF	TGTGCCAGCAGCCCCATAGCTGGGGCCAACGTCCTGACTTTC
TRBV20-1	-	TRBD2	TRBJ2-7	CSEATSGTIPYEQYF	TGCAGCGAAGCGACTAGCGGGACTATTCCCTACGAGCAGTACTTC
TRBV3-1	-	TRBD2	TRBJ2-1	CASSQDLRLAGNEQFF	TGTGCCAGCAGCCAAGACCTAAGACTAGCGGGCAATGAGCAGTTCTTC
TRBV25-1	many	TRBD1	TRBJ1-2	CASSKGGSYGYTF	TGTGCCAGCTCTAAAGGGGGCAGCTATGGCTACACCTTC
TRBV20-1	-	-	TRBJ1-6	CSASARGSSYNSPLHF	TGCAGTGCTAGTGCGAGGGGAAGCTCCTATAATTCACCCCTCCACTTT
TRBV20-1	many	-	TRBJ2-7	CSASWTDYEQYF	TGCAGTGCTAGTTGGACGGACTACGAGCAGTACTTC
TRBV29-1	many	TRBD1	TRBJ1-1	CSVEGDRDDTEAFF	TGCAGCGTTGAGGGGGACAGAGATGACACTGAAGCTTTCTTT
TRBV6-6	many	-	TRBJ1-3	CASSYRQDFSGNTIYF	TGTGCCAGCAGTTACCGACAGGACTTCTCTGGAAACACCATATATTTT
TRBV27	-	-	TRBJ1-1	CASSFSNTEAFF	TGTGCCAGCAGTTTTTCTAACACTGAAGCTTTCTTT
TRBV2	many	-	TRBJ1-2	CASSDRDSYGYTF	TGTGCCAGCAGTGACAGAGATTCCTATGGCTACACCTTC
TRBV20-1	many	TRBD2	TRBJ2-7	CSAPGTSGIGEQYF	TGCAGTGCCCCCGGGACTAGCGGGATCGGCGAGCAGTACTTC
TRBV10-3	-	TRBD1	TRBJ2-2	CAISDRDRGPPELFF	TGTGCCATCAGTGACCGGGACAGGGGGCCTCCGGAGCTGTTTTTT
TRBV12-3/TRBV12-4	many	-	TRBJ2-3	CASSFSSRTTDTQYF	TGTGCCAGCAGTTTTTCCAGCAGGACCACAGATACGCAGTATTTT
TRBV18	many	-	TRBJ1-6	CASSPQGELSPLHF	TGTGCCAGCTCACCACAGGGAGAGTTGTCACCCCTCCACTTT
TRBV11-3	few	-	TRBJ1-3	CASAAFGNSGNTIYF	TGTGCCAGCGCTGCCTTTGGGAACTCTGGAAACACCATATATTTT
TRBV29-1	-	-	TRBJ1-1	CSAQENTEAFF	TGCAGCGCTCAAGAGAACACTGAAGCTTTCTTT
TRBV12-3/TRBV12-4	few	-	TRBJ1-1	CASTDTMNTEAFF	TGTGCCAGCACGGACACCATGAACACTGAAGCTTTCTTT
TRBV20-1	-	-	TRBJ2-5	CSARDPGIQETQYF	TGCAGTGCTAGAGATCCCGGGATCCAAGAGACCCAGTACTTC
TRBV9	many	-	TRBJ2-7	CASSVASWGYEQYF	TGTGCCAGCAGCGTAGCTAGTTGGGGATACGAGCAGTACTTC
TRBV28	many	-	TRBJ1-1	CASCLNTEAFF	TGTGCCAGCTGCTTGAACACTGAAGCTTTCTTT
TRBV30	many	-	TRBJ2-7	CAWSVKGEQYF	TGTGCCTGGAGTGTAAAGGGCGAGCAGTACTTC
TRBV30	few	-	TRBJ1-4	CAWSRMGSREKLFF	TGTGCCTGGAGCCGGATGGGGAGTAGAGAAAAACTGTTTTTT
TRBV29-1	many	TRBD2	TRBJ2-7	CSVERTSGYYEQYF	TGCAGCGTTGAACGCACTAGCGGGTATTACGAGCAGTACTTC
TRBV11-2	many	-	TRBJ2-7	CASSFPGASGAYEQYF	TGTGCCAGCAGCTTCCCGGGGGCTAGCGGAGCCTACGAGCAGTACTTC
TRBV27	-	TRBD2	TRBJ2-7	CASSFLAGGPYEQYF	TGTGCCAGCAGTTTCCTAGCGGGAGGGCCTTACGAGCAGTACTTC
TRBV18	many	TRBD1	TRBJ2-7	CASSPRQGAGEQYF	TGTGCCAGCTCACCACGACAGGGGGCTGGGGAGCAGTACTTC
TRBV11-2	many	-	TRBJ2-1	CASSLDRVYNEQFF	TGTGCCAGCAGCTTAGATCGGGTGTACAATGAGCAGTTCTTC
TRBV3-1	few	TRBD2	TRBJ2-7	CASSQRAGAPEQYF	TGTGCCAGCAGCCAAAGAGCGGGAGCACCCGAGCAGTACTTC
TRBV5-1	few	TRBD2	TRBJ2-3	CASSQATSGTGHTDTQYF	TGCGCCAGCAGCCAAGCGACTAGCGGGACGGGGCACACAGATACGCAGTATTTT
TRBV28	many	-	TRBJ2-5	CASSTPYETQYF	TGTGCCAGCAGCACTCCGTACGAGACCCAGTACTTC
TRBV2	-	-	TRBJ1-1	CASRQSNTEAFF	TGTGCCAGCAGGCAGTCGAACACTGAAGCTTTCTTT
TRBV12-3/TRBV12-4	few	-	TRBJ1-2	CASSLGARYGYTF	TGTGCCAGCAGTTTAGGGGCTCGGTATGGCTACACCTTC
TRBV3-1	many	-	TRBJ1-5	CASSQLGSNQPQHF	TGTGCCAGCAGCCAATTGGGGTCCAATCAGCCCCAGCATTTT
TRBV28	many	-	TRBJ2-5	CASSQSNQETQYF	TGTGCCAGCAGCCAGAGTAACCAAGAGACCCAGTACTTC
TRBV28	many	-	TRBJ2-1	CASSFRRQYNEQFF	TGTGCCAGCAGTTTTCGGAGACAGTACAATGAGCAGTTCTTC
TRBV7-9	few	-	TRBJ1-2	CASSWKQGIDYYGYTF	TGTGCCAGCAGCTGGAAGCAGGGGATCGATTACTATGGCTACACCTTC
TRBV7-8	many	-	TRBJ2-1	CASSLENEQFF	TGTGCCAGCAGCCTGGAGAATGAGCAGTTCTTC
TRBV5-1	many	-	TRBJ2-1	CASSLGAGAGVDNEQFF	TGCGCCAGCAGCTTGGGGGCGGGGGCTGGTGTGGACAATGAGCAGTTCTTC
TRBV2	many	TRBD2	TRBJ2-3	CASRGTSGRTDTQYF	TGTGCCAGCAGAGGGACTAGCGGTCGCACAGATACGCAGTATTTT
TRBV28	-	-	TRBJ2-7	CASSYRDEQYF	TGTGCCAGCAGTTATAGGGACGAGCAGTACTTC
TRBV7-2	once	-	TRBJ2-3	CASSLAGLLGDTQYF	TGTGCCAGCAGCTTAGCGGGCCTATTGGGAGATACGCAGTATTTT
TRBV20-1	many	TRBD1	TRBJ1-5	CSARGDRDQPQHF	TGCAGTGCTAGAGGGGACAGAGATCAGCCCCAGCATTTT
TRBV5-8	-	-	TRBJ2-2	CASSLEHPAAGELFF	TGTGCCAGCAGCTTGGAACACCCGGCGGCCGGGGAGCTGTTTTTT
TRBV18	many	-	TRBJ2-6	CASSFEGAGANVLTF	TGTGCCAGCTCATTCGAAGGGGCTGGGGCCAACGTCCTGACTTTC
TRBV5-1	many	TRBD1	TRBJ2-3	CASSDRVTDTQYF	TGCGCCAGCAGTGACAGGGTCACAGATACGCAGTATTTT
TRBV2	many	TRBD1	TRBJ1-2	CASSPGQGVTSYGYTF	TGTGCCAGCAGTCCGGGACAGGGCGTTACCTCCTATGGCTACACCTTC